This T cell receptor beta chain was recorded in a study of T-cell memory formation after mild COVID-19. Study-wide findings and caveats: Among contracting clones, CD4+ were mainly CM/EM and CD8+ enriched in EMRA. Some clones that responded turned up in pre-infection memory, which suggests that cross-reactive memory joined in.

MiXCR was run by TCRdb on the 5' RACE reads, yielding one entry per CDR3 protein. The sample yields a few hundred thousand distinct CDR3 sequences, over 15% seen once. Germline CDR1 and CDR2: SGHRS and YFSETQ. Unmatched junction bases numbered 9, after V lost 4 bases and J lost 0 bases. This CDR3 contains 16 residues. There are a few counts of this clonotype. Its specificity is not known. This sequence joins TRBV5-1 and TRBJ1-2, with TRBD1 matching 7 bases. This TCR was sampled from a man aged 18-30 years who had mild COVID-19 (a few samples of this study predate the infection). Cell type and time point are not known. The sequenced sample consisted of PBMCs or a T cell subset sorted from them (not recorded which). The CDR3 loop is CASSVTQGRPNYGYTF. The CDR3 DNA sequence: TGCGCCAGCAGCGTTACACAGGGGCGCCCTAACTATGGCTACACCTTC.